A single sample is the source of the 9 T cell receptor beta chains below, sequenced in a study of cytomegalovirus exposure and HLA in healthy donors. A multiplex PCR was run with 60 Vbeta primers and 13 Jbeta primers. Repertoires were generated with immunoSEQ multiplex PCR, while TCRdb's copy carries only in-frame clones and drops some. The table includes about 52,000 clones, 72% detected once. Sequenced material: PBMCs. These receptors all come from a woman in her 50s in good health and CMV-seronegative.

V is TRBV7-2 and J is TRBJ1-6, with 7 bases fitting TRBD1. This CDR3 region has 16 residues. Per the germline V gene, CDR1 is SGHTA and CDR2 is FQGNSA. V gave up 5 bases and J gave up 0 bases; unmatched junction bases: 4. The CDR3 DNA follows: TGTGCCAGCAGCCCCCACAGGGGCTCCTATAATTCACCCCTCCACTTT. Protein: CASSPHRGSYNSPLHF.

V gene TRBV6-5 combines with J gene TRBJ2-7, with 10 bases that match TRBD1. CDR3 length equals 15 residues. Germline V gene data show CDR1 as MNHEY and CDR2 as SVGAGI. V was pared by 5 bases and J by 3 bases, with 7 bases of the junction left unmatched. The CDR3 nucleotides are TGTGCCAGCAGTCACGCGGGGACAGGGGACTACGAGCAGTACTTC. This sequence encodes CASSHAGTGDYEQYF.

V is TRBV7-6 and J is TRBJ2-1, with no clear D. CDR1 and CDR2 (germline): SGHVS, FNYEAQ. V was trimmed by 2 bases and J by 9 bases, leaving 11 bases between them. The CDR3 has 13 residues. DNA for the CDR3: TGTGCCAGCAGCTTACGACGGGTGGGTGAGCAGTTCTTC. Translating gives CASSLRRVGEQFF.

The chain links TRBV7-9 to TRBJ1-2; D is uncertain. From germline, CDR1 is SEHNR and CDR2 FQNEAQ (reference sequence). V lost 3 bases to trimming and J lost 1 base, with 12 bases between them. The CDR3 spans 15 residues. The CDR3 here is CASSFGQEINYGYTF. CDR3 nucleotides: TGTGCCAGCAGCTTTGGGCAGGAAATTAACTATGGCTACACCTTC.

This clone has a handful of counts. The rearrangement joins TRBV28 to TRBJ2-3; D possibly corresponds to TRBD2 (6 bases). Trimming took off 4 bases at V and 0 bases at J, with 8 bases between the two ends. The CDR3 has 14 amino acids. Per the germline V gene, CDR1 is MDHEN and CDR2 is SYDVKM. CDR3 region: CASSSGGSTDTQYF. CDR3 DNA: TGTGCCAGCAGTTCCGGGGGTAGCACAGATACGCAGTATTTT.

This rearrangement joins TRBV30 to TRBJ1-2, with TRBD1 matching over 7 bases. The germline CDR1 and CDR2 sequences are GTSNPN and SVGIG (reference sequence). CDR3 size: 15 residues. The V and J ends lost 2 bases and 3 bases, in that order; junction bases with no gene match: 9. In DNA form, the CDR3 reads TGTGCCTGGAGTTCAAAACAGGGGAATGACTATGGCTACACCTTC. Amino acid sequence: CAWSSKQGNDYGYTF.

The V and J genes are TRBV19 and TRBJ2-7; 7 bases match TRBD1. The CDR3 contains 17 residues. Germline CDR1 reads LNHDA; CDR2 reads SQIVND (reference sequence). J was trimmed by 0 bases and V by 1 base; bases with no gene match: 9. CDR3 sequence reads: CASSIAGDRVSSYEQYF. The CDR3 coding sequence is TGTGCCAGTAGTATAGCGGGTGACAGGGTGAGCTCCTACGAGCAGTACTTC.

This clone showed up just a few times. This chain connects TRBV18 to TRBJ1-5, with TRBD1 matching over 9 bases. The CDR3 is made up of 15 amino acids. Per germline, CDR1 KGHSH and CDR2 LQKENI. J lost 9 bases, V lost 6 bases, and 12 bases had no gene match. The CDR3 region has the DNA TGTGCCAGCTCCCAGGGGACAGGGTCGTTTCGGCCCCAGCATTTT. Protein sequence: CASSQGTGSFRPQHF. The full variable domain, in which reference TRBV18 and TRBJ1-5 provide the parts outside the CDR3, is NAGVMQNPRHLVRRRGQEARLRCSPMKGHSHVYWYRQLPEEGLKFMVYLQKENIIDESGMPKERFSAEFPKEGPSILRIQQVVRGDSAAYFCASSQGTGSFRPQHFGDGTRLSIL.

J is TRBJ2-7 and V is TRBV14, with D perhaps matching TRBD1 (5 bases). Trimming stripped 0 bases from V and 5 bases from J, with 14 bases between. Germline lookup yields CDR1 SGHDN and CDR2 FVKESK. The CDR3 is 15 amino acids. The CDR3 region has the DNA TGTGCCAGCAGCCAAGATTGGAACAGGCTGAACGAGCAGTACTTC. This sequence encodes CASSQDWNRLNEQYF.